Described below is a single TCR beta chain sequence and its context. V was clipped by 4 bases and J by 5 bases; unmatched bases: 12. The CDR3 totals 15 residues. From germline, CDR1 is SGHRS and CDR2 YFSETQ. These data are taken from a study of CD8 T cells in Susac syndrome. An amount of RNA that ranged from roughly 0.45 to 1 ug was reverse transcribed with random hexamers. TCRdb used MiXCR to reprocess the immunoSEQ multiplex PCR reads, holding one entry per CDR3 protein. The sample lists 130,000 or so distinct CDR3 sequences, 90% to 95% occurring once. The rearrangement joins TRBV5-1 to TRBJ2-7; 7 bases match TRBD1. The source material was CD4+ T cells from PBMCs. The sequence was obtained from a human donor with multiple sclerosis. The CDR3 region has the DNA TGCGCCAGCAGCCCGCTGCGACAGGGACGGAACGAGCAGTACTTC. Protein sequence: CASSPLRQGRNEQYF.